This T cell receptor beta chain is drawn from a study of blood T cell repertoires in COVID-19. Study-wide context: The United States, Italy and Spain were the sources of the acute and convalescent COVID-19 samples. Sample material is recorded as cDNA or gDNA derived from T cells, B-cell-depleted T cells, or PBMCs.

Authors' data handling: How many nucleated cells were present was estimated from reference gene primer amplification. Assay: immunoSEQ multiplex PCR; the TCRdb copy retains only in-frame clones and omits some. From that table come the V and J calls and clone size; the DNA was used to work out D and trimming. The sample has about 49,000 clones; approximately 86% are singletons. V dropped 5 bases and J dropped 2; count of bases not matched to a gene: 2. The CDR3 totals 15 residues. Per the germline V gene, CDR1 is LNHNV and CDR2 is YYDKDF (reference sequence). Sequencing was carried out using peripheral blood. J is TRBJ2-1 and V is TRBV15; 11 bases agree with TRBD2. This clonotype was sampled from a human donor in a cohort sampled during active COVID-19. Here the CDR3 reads CATSVLAGAYNEQFF. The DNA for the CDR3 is TGTGCCACCAGCGTACTAGCGGGGGCCTACAATGAGCAGTTCTTC.